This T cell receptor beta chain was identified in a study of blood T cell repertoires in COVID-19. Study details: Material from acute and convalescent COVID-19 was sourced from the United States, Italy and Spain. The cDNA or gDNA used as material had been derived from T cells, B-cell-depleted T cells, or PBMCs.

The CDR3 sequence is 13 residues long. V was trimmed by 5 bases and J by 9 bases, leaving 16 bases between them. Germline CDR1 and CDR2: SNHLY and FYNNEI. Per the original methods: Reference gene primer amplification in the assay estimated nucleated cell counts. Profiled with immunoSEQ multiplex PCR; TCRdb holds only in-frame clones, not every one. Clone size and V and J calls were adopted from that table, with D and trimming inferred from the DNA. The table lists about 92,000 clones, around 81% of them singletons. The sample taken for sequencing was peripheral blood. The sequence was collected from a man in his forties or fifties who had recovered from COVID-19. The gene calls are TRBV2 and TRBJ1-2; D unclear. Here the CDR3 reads CASSPQTEDSYTF. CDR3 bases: TGTGCCAGCAGTCCACAAACGGAAGACAGCTACACCTTC.